Shown below are 10 T cell receptor beta chains from a single sample sequenced in a study of T cell repertoires in cytomegalovirus infection. TCRdb recomputed calls from the reads with MiXCR, one row per CDR3 protein. The sample includes 550,000 to 700,000 distinct CDR3 sequences, over 35% seen only once; the top ten take 48%. The antigens for these receptors are not known. The specimen comprised cultured PBMCs, sampled from culture after CMV antigen stimulation. The receptor source for this set is a human donor in good health (CMV status not recorded). Some clones in this sample may be carry-over from other donors' samples.

This chain joins TRBV4-1 and TRBJ1-3; D not resolved. The CDR3 contains 17 residues. V was clipped by 1 base and J by 2 bases, with 15 bases between them. CDR1 MGHRA and CDR2 YSYEKL come from the germline V gene. CDR3 nucleotides: TGCGCCAGCAGCCAAGGGGCAGCTCGAGGGCCTGGAAACACCATATATTTT. Residues: CASSQGAARGPGNTIYF.

This sequence joins TRBV7-2 and TRBJ2-3; TRBD2 matches at 7 bases. Germline V gives CDR1 SGHTA, CDR2 FQGNSA. Germline trimming cut 5 bases from V and 4 bases from J; bases unmatched to any gene: 12. The CDR3 totals 16 residues. CDR3 bases: TGTGCCAGCAGCCCGCGCCGGGGTGGGAGGGCAGATACGCAGTATTTT. Its translation: CASSPRRGGRADTQYF. Full variable domain (missing parts from reference TRBV7-2 and TRBJ2-3): GAGVSQSPSNKVTEKGKDVELRCDPISGHTALYWYRQSLGQGLEFLIYFQGNSAPDKSGLPSDRFSAERTGGSVSTLTIQRTQQEDSAVYLCASSPRRGGRADTQYFGPGTRLTVL.

In its sample, this clonotype was seen a few times. The chain is built from TRBV4-1 and TRBJ2-3; 14 positions match TRBD2. Trimming at V came to 1 base and at J to 8 bases, leaving 8 bases not matched to a gene. This CDR3 has 17 residues. The germline V gene has CDR1 MGHRA and CDR2 YSYEKL. Here the CDR3 DNA reads TGCGCCAGCAGCCAAGTCGGACTAGCGGGGGGCCTTATTACGCAGTATTTT. As protein: CASSQVGLAGGLITQYF.

V usage is TRBV7-2 and J usage is TRBJ2-2; D unresolved. This CDR3 contains 14 residues. The germline CDR1 and CDR2 sequences are SGHTA and FQGNSA. With 2 bases removed from V and 6 bases from J, the gap between germline ends came to 10 bases. Written as DNA, the CDR3 is TGTGCCAGCAGCTTAAGAACGAGTGCCGGGGAGCTGTTTTTT. It translates to CASSLRTSAGELFF.

This clonotype was seen more than once but under ten times. This chain's CDR3 is CASSPRTSGSNVNEQFF. The DNA of the CDR3 is TGTGCCAGCAGCCCAAGGACTAGCGGGAGTAATGTAAATGAGCAGTTCTTC. The rearrangement uses TRBV7-8 and TRBJ2-1, with 13 bases lining up with TRBD2. In germline, CDR1 is SGHVS, CDR2 FQNEAQ. The V segment lost 5 bases and the J segment 7 bases; nucleotides outside the gene matches: 11. The CDR3 covers 17 residues. Drawing the rest from reference TRBV7-8 and TRBJ2-1, the complete variable domain is GAGVSQSPRYKVAKRGQDVALRCDPISGHVSLFWYQQALGQGPEFLTYFQNEAQLDKSGLPSDRFFAERPEGSVSTLKIQRTQQEDSAVYLCASSPRTSGSNVNEQFFGPGTRLTVL.

V is TRBV20-1 and J is TRBJ2-3, with 9 bases identical to TRBD2. Germline V CDR1 and CDR2: DFQATT, SNEGSKA (reference sequence). This CDR3 is built from 14 residues. The CDR3 DNA is TGCACAATATTAGCGGGAGAGGGCACAGATACGCAGTATTTT. It codes for CTILAGEGTDTQYF.

This clonotype turned up a few times. The J gene is TRBJ1-2, the V gene TRBV7-6, with a possible D match to TRBD1 (5 bases). The CDR3 covers 15 residues. Looked up from germline, CDR1 is SGHVS and CDR2 is FNYEAQ. V dropped 3 bases and J dropped 1 base, with 12 bases sitting between them. CDR3 nucleotide sequence: TGTGCCAGCAGCTTCGGAACGGGACTTAACTATGGCTACACCTTC. Encoded protein: CASSFGTGLNYGYTF.

This chain joins TRBV5-1 and TRBJ1-6, with D tentatively TRBD1 (5 bases). From germline, CDR1 is SGHRS and CDR2 YFSETQ. Deletions cut 4 bases from V and 7 bases from J, with 21 bases between. The CDR3 runs 17 residues. CDR3 nucleotide sequence: TGCGCCAGCAGCCGGCACCTTATAGGGACGGCCAATTCACCCCTCCACTTT. It specifies CASSRHLIGTANSPLHF.

This clonotype was seen more than once but under ten times. The chain recombines TRBV14 with TRBJ2-7; D might be TRBD1 (5 bases). The CDR3 spans 16 residues. Trimming removed 0 bases from V and 6 bases from J, with 18 bases in between. The germline CDR1 and CDR2 sequences are SGHDN and FVKESK. This chain's CDR3 is CASSQDGRGRQREQYF. CDR3 DNA: TGTGCCAGCAGCCAAGATGGAAGGGGCCGTCAGCGCGAGCAGTACTTC.

The rearrangement uses TRBV7-2 and TRBJ2-2; TRBD2 matches 9 bases. Germline CDR1 reads SGHTA; CDR2 reads FQGNSA. This CDR3 comprises 16 residues. V gave up 5 bases and J gave up 5 bases; unmatched junction bases: 9. In DNA form, the CDR3 reads TGTGCCAGCAGCCGGAGCGGGAGGAGGTCAACCGGGGAGCTGTTTTTT. Its protein product is CASSRSGRRSTGELFF.